This TCR beta chain was retrieved from a study of T cell responses to AZD1222 COVID-19 vaccine. Turning to the study itself: Analysis merged second doses at about 4 or about 12 weeks. Points from the study as a whole: Compared with day 0, the breadth and depth of the Spike-specific TCR repertoire rose significantly after two doses of AZD1222. The span of vaccine-associated CD4 TCRs extended across spike, with dominance at 160-218 and 743-854.

The ends were cut back, 5 bases at V and 0 bases at J, with 12 bases in the middle. The CDR3 is made up of 15 amino acids. Germline CDR1 reads SGHAT; CDR2 reads FQDESV (reference sequence). Clones were sequenced by immunoSEQ multiplex PCR, and TCRdb holds only the in-frame ones, with some missing. The sample contains under 110,000 clones, about nine tenths of which appear only once. This clone has just a few counts. Its target is unknown. The sequencing here drew on peripheral blood, taken on day 0 of AZD1222 vaccination. The source is an adult in good health. The rearrangement joins TRBV11-1 to TRBJ2-3; possibly TRBD1 or TRBD2 for D (6 bases each). Here the CDR3 DNA reads TGTGCCAGCAGCCCGAGGGGGGATAGCACAGATACGCAGTATTTT. This translates into CASSPRGDSTDTQYF.